This section outlines one TCR beta chain sequence together with its context. This entry belongs to a study of blood T cell repertoires in COVID-19. Study-level background: Material from acute and convalescent COVID-19 was sourced from the United States, Italy and Spain.

J lost 5 bases, V lost 4 bases, and 4 bases had no gene match. The CDR3 is made up of 13 amino acids. CDR1 is GTSNPN, CDR2 SVGIG, per germline (reference sequence). Original processing notes: Amplification from reference gene primers served as the basis for estimated nucleated cell counts. Some clones are missing from TCRdb's copy, which holds only in-frame ones; the method was immunoSEQ multiplex PCR. The V and J calls and clone size come from that table; D and trimming were worked out from the DNA. The sample records 68,000 or so clones, about 86% being singletons. This receptor was obtained from a man aged 50-60 years with acute or convalescent COVID-19. The chain carries TRBV30 and TRBJ2-1, with 8 bases fitting TRBD2. The source material was peripheral blood. The CDR3 nucleotides are TGTGCCTGGACCACGGGACTAGACAATGAGCAGTTCTTC. Translated: CAWTTGLDNEQFF.